The next 23 T cell receptor beta chains were all read from a single sample in a study of identical twins. TCRdb processed the 5' RACE reads anew with MiXCR; each CDR3 protein has one entry. The table includes about 100,000 distinct CDR3 sequences, 4.5% to 6.5% detected once. The specimen was memory T cells sorted from blood. The receptors stem from a woman aged 45-60 years in good health.

A few counts support this clonotype. One end of the junction fails to match germline, which may point to a read error. The chain recombines TRBV4-1 with TRBJ1-6; tentative D call: TRBD1 (5 bases). This CDR3 contains 15 residues. Germline-derived CDR1 and CDR2 are MGHRA and YSYEKL. In DNA form, the CDR3 reads TGCGCCAGCAACCAAGATCCCCATAGGGGTTCACCCCTCCACTTT. This encodes CASNQDPHRGSPLHF.

This clonotype appeared many times. The chain uses TRBV12-3 or TRBV12-4 and TRBJ2-5; 8 nucleotides align to TRBD1. The CDR3 has 14 amino acids. The V gene end was trimmed by 7 bases and the J gene end by 5 bases; junction bases not matched to a gene: 9. CDR3 DNA: TGTGCCAGCACCCGTGGGACAGGAGGGGAGACCCAGTACTTC. Translation: CASTRGTGGETQYF.

The V gene is TRBV5-1, the J gene TRBJ1-1; TRBD1 might be the D (6 bases). This CDR3 is 14 amino acids long. Trimming cost V 6 bases and J 4 bases, with 16 bases left between them. Germline V gene data show CDR1 as SGHRS and CDR2 as YFSETQ. Here the CDR3 reads CASTEGEAGTEAFF. The CDR3 bases are TGCGCCAGCACGGAGGGGGAGGCGGGCACTGAAGCTTTCTTT.

This clonotype was counted ten times or more. This rearrangement joins TRBV6-5 to TRBJ2-1, with TRBD1 matching 11 bases. Germline assignment: CDR1 MNHEY and CDR2 SVGAGI. Losses at the gene ends were 4 bases for V and 10 bases for J; bases not matched to a gene: 6. The CDR3 totals 14 residues. CDR3 residues: CASSSGQGALEQFF. In DNA form, the CDR3 reads TGTGCCAGCAGTTCCGGACAGGGGGCATTGGAGCAGTTCTTC.

In its sample, this clonotype was seen many times. The chain carries TRBV21-1 and TRBJ2-1; TRBD1 is the table's D call, not checked against the DNA. TRBV21-1 is assigned pseudogene status. The CDR3 length is 16 residues. The CDR3 here is CASSTQGGGGDNEQFF. The CDR3 bases are TGTGCCAGCAGCACTCAAGGGGGGGGAGGAGACAATGAGCAGTTCTTC.

This clonotype was counted many times. This chain uses TRBV6-5 with TRBJ2-1; TRBD2 agrees at 16 bases. V shed 6 bases and J 0 bases; nucleotides not matched to a gene: 11. Germline CDR1 reads MNHEY; CDR2 reads SVGAGI. The CDR3 totals 20 residues. The CDR3 DNA reads TGTGCCAGCAGCCGCCACAGGGGACTAGCGGGGGGGAGCTCCTACAATGAGCAGTTCTTC. Its translation is CASSRHRGLAGGSSYNEQFF.

At least ten counts were recorded for this clonotype. This rearrangement joins TRBV11-2 to TRBJ2-2, with 10 bases matching TRBD2. From germline, CDR1 is SGHAT and CDR2 FQNNGV. There are 16 residues in the CDR3. The V and J ends lost 3 bases and 3 bases, in that order; junction bases with no gene match: 4. The CDR3 DNA reads TGTGCCAGCAGCTTTGAAGCGGGAGGGTACACCGGGGAGCTGTTTTTT. Its protein product is CASSFEAGGYTGELFF.

Many counts were recorded for this clonotype. The chain employs TRBV12-3 or TRBV12-4 and TRBJ1-1; 8 bases map to TRBD1. The V gene end was trimmed by 7 bases and the J gene end by 1 base; junction bases not matched to a gene: 5. This CDR3 has 14 residues. The CDR3: CASTQGAGNTEAFF. The CDR3 region has the DNA TGTGCCAGCACCCAGGGGGCAGGGAACACTGAAGCTTTCTTT.

In DNA, the CDR3 is TGCAGTGCTAGAACCTCTCCCGGCGGGGAGCTGTTTTTT. It specifies CSARTSPGGELFF. The chain is built from TRBV20-1 and TRBJ2-2; no definite D call. Looked up from germline, CDR1 is DFQATT and CDR2 is SNEGSKA (reference sequence). CDR3 length equals 13 residues. V was cut by 2 bases and J by 7 bases, with 11 bases left in between.

This clonotype was observed at least ten times. V is TRBV27 and J is TRBJ1-1; D remains unclear. The V end was cut by 5 bases, the J end by 10 bases, with 14 bases between. Germline V gene lookup returns CDR1 MNHEY and CDR2 SMNVEV (reference sequence). The CDR3 length is 12 residues. CDR3 coding DNA: TGTGCCAGCAGTCCTCCGGGTCGGGCAGCTTTCTTT. Translation gives CASSPPGRAAFF.

This clonotype came up many times. The CDR3 here is CASSIRHTEAFF. DNA for the CDR3: TGTGCCAGTAGTATAAGGCACACTGAAGCTTTCTTT. This rearrangement joins TRBV19 to TRBJ1-1; D unresolved. CDR3 size: 12 residues. The germline gives CDR1 LNHDA, CDR2 SQIVND (reference sequence). Trimming shortened V by 2 bases and J by 3 bases, and 4 bases separated the two germline ends.

This clonotype was found many times. V usage is TRBV29-1 and J usage is TRBJ2-7; TRBD2 might be the D (5 bases). From germline, CDR1 is SQVTM and CDR2 ANQGSEA. The germline V and J ends were trimmed by 7 bases and 0 bases, with 10 bases remaining between them. CDR3 length: 12 amino acids. The CDR3 here is CSAGMASYEQYF. CDR3 nucleotide sequence: TGCAGCGCCGGGATGGCCTCCTACGAGCAGTACTTC.

This clonotype occurred a few times. V gene TRBV5-1 combines with J gene TRBJ1-2; D is unclear. This CDR3 region has 12 residues. Germline loops: CDR1 SGHRS, CDR2 YFSETQ. V was shortened by 2 bases and J by 6 bases, with 8 bases between the two germline ends. This CDR3 reads CASSFSGDGYTF. CDR3 nucleotides: TGCGCCAGCAGCTTTTCAGGTGATGGCTACACCTTC.

V is TRBV20-1 and J is TRBJ2-1; TRBD1 might be the D (6 bases). Trimming removed 5 bases at V and 6 bases at J, with 20 bases between. The germline V gene has CDR1 DFQATT and CDR2 SNEGSKA (reference sequence). CDR3 length: 15 amino acids. CDR3 loop: CSAVGTNRWGNEQFF. The CDR3 DNA sequence: TGCAGTGCTGTAGGGACAAATCGATGGGGCAATGAGCAGTTCTTC.

This clonotype appeared many times. As DNA, the CDR3 is TGTGCCAGCAGTGAAATGGGACTAGCGGGAACCATCTCCTACAATGAGCAGTTCTTC. It specifies CASSEMGLAGTISYNEQFF. This chain connects TRBV12-3 or TRBV12-4 to TRBJ2-1, with 13 bases aligning to TRBD2. CDR3 length: 19 residues. Trimming removed 5 bases from V and 0 bases from J; junction bases left unmatched: 10.

In this sample, this clonotype turned up many times. The chain combines TRBV7-9 with TRBJ2-3; 9 bases are a match to TRBD1. The CDR3 length is 15 residues. Trimming at V came to 3 bases and at J to 4 bases, leaving 5 bases not matched to a gene. CDR1 and CDR2 from the germline V gene are SEHNR and FQNEAQ (reference sequence). In DNA form, the CDR3 reads TGTGCCAGCAGCTTCTCGGGACAGGGCTCAGATACGCAGTATTTT. This sequence encodes CASSFSGQGSDTQYF.

Ten or more counts support this clonotype. In DNA, the CDR3 is TGCGCCAGCTCTAGCGGGGCCTACGAGCAGTACTTC. Protein product: CASSSGAYEQYF. The rearrangement uses TRBV5-1 and TRBJ2-7; TRBD2 agrees at 9 bases. After removal of 7 bases from V and 2 bases from J, the junction contained 1 base not matched to a gene. This CDR3 comprises 12 residues. CDR1 is SGHRS, CDR2 YFSETQ, per germline.

This clonotype was seen only a few times. The CDR3 region is CASSRERQETQYF. The CDR3 DNA reads TGTGCCAGCAGTCGGGAGAGACAAGAGACCCAGTACTTC. The V gene is TRBV2, the J gene TRBJ2-5; tentative D call: TRBD2 (6 bases). The CDR3 runs to 13 residues. Trimming pared 5 bases from V and 2 bases from J, leaving 9 bases between. Per the germline V gene, CDR1 is SNHLY and CDR2 is FYNNEI.

This clonotype showed up just a few times. This chain uses TRBV5-1 with TRBJ2-3; 9 bases line up with TRBD2. Germline CDR1 SGHRS, CDR2 YFSETQ. CDR3 length: 15 amino acids. The ends lost 4 bases at V and 6 bases at J; junction bases unmatched: 9. The CDR3, as DNA: TGCGCCAGCAGCCCTAGCGGGACCTACGGGGATACGCAGTATTTT. Encoded protein: CASSPSGTYGDTQYF.

This clonotype was found many times. This chain links TRBV27 with TRBJ2-1; the D is unclear. The V end was cut by 3 bases, the J end by 2 bases, with 5 bases between. The germline V gene has CDR1 MNHEY and CDR2 SMNVEV (reference sequence). The CDR3 is made up of 13 amino acids. CDR3: CASSLRPYNEQFF. The CDR3 DNA reads as TGTGCCAGCAGTTTGCGCCCCTACAATGAGCAGTTCTTC.

The chain has TRBV5-4 and TRBJ2-7; D is perhaps TRBD1 or TRBD2 (5 bases each). Trimming took off 3 bases at V and 4 bases at J, with 14 bases between the two ends. The germline V gene encodes CDR1 SGHNT and CDR2 YYREEE (reference sequence). The CDR3 length is 14 residues. The DNA of the CDR3 is TGTGCCAGCAGCTCCTTCCGGGGCGGTTACGAGCAGTACTTC. It translates to CASSSFRGGYEQYF. The full variable domain, completed using reference TRBV5-4 and TRBJ2-7, is ETGVTQSPTHLIKTRGQQVTLRCSSQSGHNTVSWYQQALGQGPQFIFQYYREEENGRGNFPPRFSGLQFPNYSSELNVNALELDDSALYLCASSSFRGGYEQYFGPGTRLTVT.

V gene TRBV2 combines with J gene TRBJ2-3, with D perhaps assigned TRBD1 or TRBD2 (6 bases each). The CDR3 spans 14 residues. Germline values: CDR1 SNHLY, CDR2 FYNNEI. Trimming shortened V by 7 bases and J by 2 bases, and 13 bases separated the two germline ends. The CDR3 here is CASTGARFTDTQYF. The CDR3 region has the DNA TGTGCCAGCACGGGGGCGCGGTTCACAGATACGCAGTATTTT.

The gene calls are TRBV11-3 and TRBJ1-4, with 9 bases fitting TRBD1. After removal of 4 bases from V and 2 bases from J, the junction contained 5 bases not matched to a gene. This CDR3 is built from 16 residues. From germline, CDR1 is SGHNT and CDR2 YENEEA. Written as DNA, the CDR3 is TGTGCCAGCAGCTATGGACAGGGGATCACTAATGAAAAACTGTTTTTT. This sequence encodes CASSYGQGITNEKLFF.